The 26 T cell receptor beta chains below come from one sample, sequenced in a study of beta chain features in type 1 diabetes. Every bit of the isolated RNA underwent reverse transcription, so sequencing read expressed TCRB transcripts. The data were produced by immunoSEQ multiplex PCR, yet TCRdb's version contains in-frame clones alone and is incomplete. The table has 130,000 or so clones, about 9.2% seen once. Sequenced material: central memory CD4+ T cells from blood. The receptors originated from a man between 18 and 29 years old in good health.

This clone has more than one count but fewer than ten. The J gene is TRBJ1-1, the V gene TRBV9; D uncertain. The CDR3 contains 13 residues. V lost 0 bases and J 2 bases, leaving 5 bases between the germline ends. Germline assignment: CDR1 SGDLS and CDR2 YYNGEE. The CDR3 is CASSVEANTEAFF. CDR3 DNA: TGTGCCAGCAGCGTAGAAGCAAACACTGAAGCTTTCTTT.

This clone was seen only a few times. The chain joins TRBV2 to TRBJ2-7; 7 bases are a match to TRBD2. The CDR3 is 14 residues long. Germline loops: CDR1 SNHLY, CDR2 FYNNEI. V dropped 4 bases and J dropped 2; count of bases not matched to a gene: 5. The chain's CDR3 is CASSVQAGPYEQYF. CDR3 DNA sequence: TGTGCCAGCAGTGTACAAGCGGGGCCCTACGAGCAGTACTTC.

This rearrangement joins TRBV7-2 to TRBJ2-3; D gene unclear. From germline, CDR1 is SGHTA and CDR2 FQGNSA. The CDR3 is 14 amino acids. Trimming took 5 bases from V and 1 from J, leaving 10 bases between them. The CDR3 protein is CASSPILGTDTQYF. The CDR3 DNA reads as TGTGCCAGCAGCCCCATCCTAGGCACAGATACGCAGTATTTT.

This clone was seen only a few times. The V gene is TRBV10-3, the J gene TRBJ2-1; a weak D match, TRBD2 (6 bases). Germline assignment: CDR1 ENHRY and CDR2 SYGVKD. This CDR3 region has 17 residues. Trimming removed 2 bases from V and 2 bases from J, with 16 bases in between. For the CDR3, the DNA is TGTGCCATCAGTGAGGGAGGGCCTGGGCTGCCCTACAATGAGCAGTTCTTC. It yields the protein CAISEGGPGLPYNEQFF.

This chain connects TRBV7-2 to TRBJ2-1, with a weak D call TRBD2 (5 bases). V was trimmed by 8 bases and J by 9 bases, leaving 17 bases between them. Per germline, CDR1 SGHTA and CDR2 FQGNSA. This CDR3 spans 13 amino acids. CDR3 nucleotide sequence: TGTGCCAGCGGCGCCCCTAGCTTCGGTGAGCAGTTCTTC. Translating it yields CASGAPSFGEQFF.

The rearrangement uses TRBV19 and TRBJ1-1; D remains ambiguous. This CDR3 is 12 amino acids long. Trimming pared 5 bases from V and 0 bases from J, leaving 4 bases between. CDR1 and CDR2 from the germline V gene are LNHDA and SQIVND (reference sequence). CDR3 in amino acids: CASSFVNTEAFF. The CDR3 DNA is TGTGCCAGTAGTTTCGTGAACACTGAAGCTTTCTTT.

The rearrangement uses TRBV2 and TRBJ2-7; TRBD1 matches at 8 bases. Germline V gives CDR1 SNHLY, CDR2 FYNNEI. This CDR3 contains 14 residues. The junction had 5 bases not matched to a gene; V was cut back by 3 bases and J by 4 bases. The CDR3 DNA reads TGTGCCAGCAGTGACCCAGGGGGCGGTTACGAGCAGTACTTC. Its protein product is CASSDPGGGYEQYF.

This clone was found a few times. The chain recombines TRBV5-1 with TRBJ2-1; maybe TRBD2 (7 bases). The CDR3 covers 15 residues. V was cut by 5 bases and J by 2 bases, with 14 bases left in between. Germline V lookup: CDR1 SGHRS, CDR2 YFSETQ. CDR3 nucleotide sequence: TGCGCCAGCAGTGGGGGGGCGGGGGCCTACAATGAGCAGTTCTTC. This translates into CASSGGAGAYNEQFF.

This sequence joins TRBV5-1 and TRBJ1-5, with D hard to call. CDR1 is SGHRS and CDR2 is YFSETQ in the germline V gene. This CDR3 region has 13 residues. Trimming pared 5 bases from V and 7 bases from J, leaving 13 bases between. The CDR3 DNA is TGCGCCAGCAGAACAATGCTCGGGCAGCCCCAGCATTTT. Its translation is CASRTMLGQPQHF.

The chain has TRBV30 and TRBJ1-6; D gene uncertain. This CDR3 comprises 15 residues. Germline CDR1 reads GTSNPN; CDR2 reads SVGIG (reference sequence). Trimming took off 8 bases at V and 10 bases at J, with 24 bases between the two ends. This chain's CDR3 is CAGGPAVTNVSPLHF. For the CDR3, the DNA is TGTGCCGGAGGACCCGCGGTGACAAATGTCTCACCCCTCCACTTT.

The chain's CDR3 is CASSFRQTNYGYTF. CDR3 bases: TGTGCCAGCAGCTTTCGACAGACGAACTATGGCTACACCTTC. The chain is built from TRBV7-2 and TRBJ1-2, with D possibly being TRBD1 (5 bases). Germline lookup yields CDR1 SGHTA and CDR2 FQGNSA. CDR3 length: 14 residues. The V gene lost 3 bases and the J gene lost 2 bases, with 10 bases spanning the gap.

This clone was counted between two and nine times. The chain combines TRBV5-1 with TRBJ2-2, with 10 bases identical to TRBD1. Germline CDR1 SGHRS, CDR2 YFSETQ. Trimming took 4 bases from V and 1 from J; bases not matched to a gene: 4. The CDR3 runs to 16 residues. CDR3: CASSPGDRGNTGELFF. In DNA, the CDR3 is TGCGCCAGCAGCCCGGGGGACAGGGGGAACACCGGGGAGCTGTTTTTT.

The chain joins TRBV4-1 to TRBJ1-2, with D uncertain. V was trimmed by 0 bases and J by 3 bases, leaving 14 bases between them. Germline CDR1 and CDR2: MGHRA and YSYEKL. This CDR3 contains 16 residues. In nucleotides, the CDR3 is TGCGCCAGCAGCCAAGATCCTCGGAGGAGCGACTATGGCTACACCTTC. It encodes CASSQDPRRSDYGYTF.

This clone was seen repeatedly, ten times or more. CDR3 sequence reads: CASSRRGTDGELFF. CDR3 bases: TGTGCCAGCAGTCGTCGCGGGACGGACGGGGAGCTGTTTTTT. The rearrangement uses TRBV11-1 and TRBJ2-2; a weak D match, TRBD2 (6 bases). Trimming pared 6 bases from V and 7 bases from J, leaving 15 bases between. The CDR3 loop spans 14 amino acids. The germline gives CDR1 SGHAT, CDR2 FQDESV (reference sequence).

This clone was counted between two and nine times. The chain combines TRBV5-1 with TRBJ2-5; no clear D. The CDR3 is made up of 16 amino acids. The germline CDR1 and CDR2 sequences are SGHRS and YFSETQ. With 4 bases removed from V and 3 bases from J, the gap between germline ends came to 19 bases. CDR3 region: CASSPRHLRLKETQYF. CDR3 nucleotides: TGCGCCAGCAGCCCCAGACACCTACGGTTAAAAGAGACCCAGTACTTC.

The rearrangement uses TRBV12-5 and TRBJ2-3; D possibly corresponds to TRBD2 (5 bases). Deletions cut 3 bases from V and 8 bases from J, with 9 bases between. This CDR3 region has 12 residues. Germline lookup yields CDR1 LGHNT and CDR2 FRNRAP. The CDR3 spells CASGFGVGTQYF. The CDR3 coding sequence is TGTGCTAGTGGTTTCGGGGTGGGTACGCAGTATTTT.

This clone was counted between two and nine times. CDR3 amino acids: CASSSRAFTRDTEAFF. CDR3 DNA sequence: TGTGCCAGCAGCTCGAGGGCCTTCACGAGGGACACTGAAGCTTTCTTT. The V and J genes are TRBV9 and TRBJ1-1; D is unclear. Germline-derived CDR1 and CDR2 are SGDLS and YYNGEE. The CDR3 loop spans 16 amino acids. The germline V and J ends were trimmed by 4 bases and 3 bases, with 19 bases remaining between them.

The chain carries TRBV11-2 and TRBJ2-4, with D possibly TRBD2 on 6 matching bases. The V gene's germline CDR1 is SGHAT and CDR2 FQNNGV. CDR3 length: 16 amino acids. Trimming removed 5 bases from V and 8 bases from J, with 22 bases in between. The CDR3 nucleotides are TGTGCCAGCAGCCCCCACTTGGACGGGTGGGGGGACATTCAGTACTTC. It specifies CASSPHLDGWGDIQYF. Combining the CDR3 with reference TRBV11-2 and TRBJ2-4 gives the whole variable domain EAGVAQSPRYKIIEKRQSVAFWCNPISGHATLYWYQQILGQGPKLLIQFQNNGVVDDSQLPKDRFSAERLKGVDSTLKIQPAKLEDSAVYLCASSPHLDGWGDIQYFGAGTRLSVL.

This chain connects TRBV2 to TRBJ2-5; no reliable D call. Trimming took off 6 bases at V and 1 base at J, with 12 bases between the two ends. The germline V gene encodes CDR1 SNHLY and CDR2 FYNNEI. The length of the CDR3 is 14 residues. The CDR3 sequence is CASRIVTSQETQYF. CDR3 sequence (DNA): TGTGCCAGCAGAATTGTGACAAGCCAAGAGACCCAGTACTTC. The full variable domain, its missing parts supplied by reference TRBV2 and TRBJ2-5, is EPEVTQTPSHQVTQMGQEVILRCVPISNHLYFYWYRQILGQKVEFLVSFYNNEISEKSEIFDDQFSVERPDGSNFTLKIRSTKLEDSAMYFCASRIVTSQETQYFGPGTRLLVL.

The chain uses TRBV25-1 and TRBJ2-3, with 7 bases matching TRBD2. Per the germline V gene, CDR1 is MGHDK and CDR2 is SYGVNS. This CDR3 has 16 residues. Unmatched junction bases numbered 12, after V lost 4 bases and J lost 5 bases. The CDR3 DNA reads as TGTGCCAGCAGTGCCAATCCCGCGTGGGAGGGAGATACGCAGTATTTT. Translation: CASSANPAWEGDTQYF.

The chain carries TRBV4-2 and TRBJ2-3; D not certain. The CDR3 contains 12 residues. Trimming left V 1 base short and J 6 bases short, with 5 bases between. Per the germline V gene, CDR1 is LGHNA and CDR2 is YNFKEQ. CDR3 amino acids: CASSQASDTQYF. The CDR3 DNA sequence: TGTGCCAGCAGCCAAGCTAGTGATACGCAGTATTTT.

Only a few counts were recorded for this clone. The chain combines TRBV4-1 with TRBJ2-5; D is possibly TRBD1 (7 bases). V lost 6 bases, J lost 2 bases, and 13 bases lay in between. The length of the CDR3 is 14 residues. The germline V gene encodes CDR1 MGHRA and CDR2 YSYEKL. This CDR3 reads CASSLQGGQETQYF. CDR3 coding DNA: TGCGCCAGCAGTCTTCAGGGGGGTCAAGAGACCCAGTACTTC.

The chain carries TRBV7-2 and TRBJ2-3, with D unclear. Trimming took 5 bases from V and 5 from J, leaving 14 bases between them. Looked up from germline, CDR1 is SGHTA and CDR2 is FQGNSA. This CDR3 is built from 14 residues. The CDR3, as DNA: TGTGCCAGCAGCCCTAGACTCGGAGAAGATACGCAGTATTTT. Residues: CASSPRLGEDTQYF.

The gene calls are TRBV11-3 and TRBJ1-1; 10 nucleotides align to TRBD1. J gave up 5 bases and V 3 bases, and 0 bases lay outside the gene matches. In germline, CDR1 is SGHNT, CDR2 YENEEA. This CDR3 spans 13 amino acids. DNA for the CDR3: TGTGCCAGCAGCTTGGGACAGGGGACTGAAGCTTTCTTT. Translating gives CASSLGQGTEAFF.

The J gene is TRBJ2-4, the V gene TRBV6-1, with TRBD1 matching 8 bases. Trimming cost V 3 bases and J 8 bases; bases outside gene matches: 6. This CDR3 region has 14 residues. CDR1 and CDR2 (germline): MNHNS, SASEGT. The DNA of the CDR3 is TGTGCCAGCAGTGAGGGACAGGAGTGGGACATTCAGTACTTC. Amino acids: CASSEGQEWDIQYF.

This clone was counted a few times. This chain links TRBV11-2 with TRBJ1-2, with 7 bases that match TRBD1. This CDR3 has 13 amino acids. The trim removed 5 bases at V and 3 bases at J, leaving 3 bases unmatched. CDR1 is SGHAT and CDR2 is FQNNGV in the germline V gene. This chain's CDR3 is CASSRDRDYGYTF. CDR3 bases: TGTGCCAGCAGCCGCGACAGGGACTATGGCTACACCTTC.